The clone carrying this T cell receptor (beta chain) was seen at least ten times. The entry originates in a study of T-cell reconstitution after alpha-beta-depleted transplantation in children. Preparation of the TCRbeta library used unique molecular identifiers. TCRdb reanalysed the PCR reads using MiXCR and keeps one entry per CDR3 protein. The profile shows hundreds of thousands of distinct CDR3 sequences, roughly 17% of them singletons. Germline V lookup: CDR1 DFQATT, CDR2 SNEGSKA (reference sequence). The CDR3 contains 12 residues. The ends were cut back, 3 bases at V and 10 bases at J, with 13 bases in the middle.

The chain couples TRBV20-1 to TRBJ2-1; possible D gene TRBD2, 5 bases. Sequenced material: PBMCs from the stem cell graft donor, taken from the stem cell graft. This receptor was identified in a human donor who donated a stem cell graft to a child with acute myeloid leukemia. In nucleotides, the CDR3 is TGCAGTGCTAGGAGGGCTGCGTGGGAGCAGTTCTTC. It yields the protein CSARRAAWEQFF.